What follows are 28 T cell receptor beta chains derived from one specimen sequenced in a study of PD-L1 blockade in urothelial cancer. Regarding time point: peripheral blood 6 weeks after treatment start. Produced via immunoSEQ multiplex PCR; TCRdb's table is partial and in-frame only. The repertoire holds approximately 18,000 clones, with around 86% as singletons. The sequencing used PBMCs, collected around atezolizumab (anti-PD-L1) treatment. These receptors all come from a man aged 45 to 65 with urothelial cancer.

The V gene is TRBV15, the J gene TRBJ1-4; 7 positions match TRBD1. The V gene's germline CDR1 is LNHNV and CDR2 YYDKDF (reference sequence). Losses at the gene ends were 0 bases for V and 6 bases for J; bases not matched to a gene: 10. This CDR3 comprises 17 residues. The CDR3 region is CATSREKYRGGDEKLFF. CDR3 sequence (DNA): TGTGCCACCAGCAGAGAAAAGTACAGGGGAGGCGATGAAAAACTGTTTTTT.

This chain connects TRBV6-6 to TRBJ1-2; D is possibly TRBD1 (6 bases). V was cut by 4 bases and J by 0 bases, with 9 bases left in between. Germline V gene sequence: CDR1 MNHNY, CDR2 SVGAGI (reference sequence). The CDR3 is 14 amino acids. The CDR3 here is CASSSPGANYGYTF. The CDR3 region has the DNA TGTGCCAGCAGTTCACCAGGGGCTAACTATGGCTACACCTTC.

The chain couples TRBV9 to TRBJ1-2; TRBD1 matches at 9 bases. Trimming at V came to 2 bases and at J to 4 bases, leaving 6 bases not matched to a gene. Germline CDR1 and CDR2: SGDLS and YYNGEE. The CDR3 covers 15 residues. The CDR3 sequence is CASSVSQGASYGYTF. The CDR3 coding sequence is TGTGCCAGCAGCGTCTCACAGGGGGCGAGCTATGGCTACACCTTC.

J is TRBJ2-7 and V is TRBV5-4; D is ambiguous. In germline, CDR1 is SGHNT, CDR2 YYREEE (reference sequence). The CDR3 is 12 residues long. Trimming shortened V by 4 bases and J by 6 bases, and 11 bases separated the two germline ends. CDR3 amino acids: CASSGGVGEQYV. The CDR3, as DNA: TGTGCCAGCAGCGGCGGTGTCGGCGAGCAGTACGTC.

The chain combines TRBV5-4 with TRBJ2-7; tentative D call: TRBD1 (6 bases). The germline V gene has CDR1 SGHNT and CDR2 YYREEE (reference sequence). V was cut by 3 bases and J by 0 bases, with 10 bases left in between. The CDR3 has 14 amino acids. CDR3 DNA: TGTGCCAGCAGCTCTCTGACAGGCTCCTACGAGCAGTACTTC. Translating gives CASSSLTGSYEQYF.

This clone was counted a single time. The chain uses TRBV9 and TRBJ1-1; 7 bases agree with TRBD1. V trimming: 5 bases; J trimming: 1 base; junction bases outside the gene matches: 5. This CDR3 is 14 amino acids long. In germline, CDR1 is SGDLS, CDR2 YYNGEE. CDR3 sequence (DNA): TGTGCCAGCAGACCAGGGGGTAGGAACACTGAAGCTTTCTTT. It specifies CASRPGGRNTEAFF.

The V gene is TRBV28, the J gene TRBJ2-1; D remains ambiguous. This CDR3 region has 12 residues. V was cut by 2 bases and J by 14 bases, with 13 bases left in between. CDR1 MDHEN and CDR2 SYDVKM come from the germline V gene. The CDR3 DNA reads as TGTGCCAGCAGTTTAGGTACCCAGTCAGAGTTCTTC. Translating gives CASSLGTQSEFF.

The chain carries TRBV6-6 and TRBJ2-1; D might be TRBD2 (7 bases). Trimming left V 5 bases short and J 5 bases short, with 19 bases between. The CDR3 sequence is 16 residues long. CDR1 and CDR2 (germline): MNHNY, SVGAGI (reference sequence). CDR3 amino acids: CASSPSKGGGNNEQFF. CDR3 nucleotides: TGTGCCAGCAGTCCTTCTAAAGGGGGGGGAAACAATGAGCAGTTCTTC.

The J gene is TRBJ2-3, the V gene TRBV4-1; the match to TRBD2 covers 8 bases. Germline V CDR1 and CDR2: MGHRA, YSYEKL. The CDR3 length is 14 residues. V lost 2 bases to trimming and J lost 8 bases; unmatched junction nucleotides: 6. The CDR3 nucleotides are TGCGCCAGCAGCCAACTCCTTCTAGCGGGTACGCAGTATTTT. Translation: CASSQLLLAGTQYF.

CDR3 bases: TGTGCCAGCAGCTCTGGACAGGGACCGAACACCGGGGAGCTGTTTTTT. This sequence encodes CASSSGQGPNTGELFF. This sequence joins TRBV5-8 and TRBJ2-2; 8 positions agree with TRBD1. Germline loops: CDR1 SGHTS, CDR2 YDEGEE. The CDR3 runs to 16 residues. Trimming took 3 bases from V and 0 from J; bases not matched to a gene: 4.

This clone turned up a few times. The CDR3 DNA sequence: TGTGCCACCAGCAGAACTAGCGCGAACACCGGGGAGCTGTTTTTT. This sequence encodes CATSRTSANTGELFF. The chain couples TRBV15 to TRBJ2-2, with 7 bases identical to TRBD2. CDR1 and CDR2 (germline): LNHNV, YYDKDF (reference sequence). With V trimmed by 2 bases and J by 0 bases, 0 bases remained unmatched. The CDR3 is 15 amino acids.

This rearrangement joins TRBV7-9 to TRBJ1-1; D is unresolved. Between the trimmed V and J ends, which lost 3 bases and 6 bases, there was a span of 17 bases. CDR1 SEHNR and CDR2 FQNEAQ come from the germline V gene (reference sequence). CDR3 size: 15 residues. The DNA for the CDR3 is TGTGCCAGCAGCTTTGGACCGCGGGCTGGCGCTGAAGCTTTCTTT. It yields the protein CASSFGPRAGAEAFF.

The rearrangement links TRBV4-2 to TRBJ2-7; tentative D call: TRBD2 (5 bases). The V gene's germline CDR1 is LGHNA and CDR2 YNFKEQ. Trimming took off 0 bases at V and 2 bases at J, with 8 bases between the two ends. This CDR3 is built from 14 residues. CDR3 loop: CASSQDSGTYEQYF. The CDR3 DNA reads TGTGCCAGCAGCCAAGACTCCGGGACCTACGAGCAGTACTTC.

The CDR3 DNA reads TGTGCCACCGGGACTAGTCTACGAGGTGAGCAGTTCTTC. Its protein is CATGTSLRGEQFF. The rearrangement links TRBV2 to TRBJ2-1; 8 bases match TRBD2. Germline CDR1 SNHLY, CDR2 FYNNEI. The J segment lost 9 bases and the V segment lost 10 bases, leaving 11 bases of the junction unmatched. The CDR3 sequence is 13 residues long. Filled out from reference TRBV2 and TRBJ2-1, the complete variable domain reads EPEVTQTPSHQVTQMGQEVILRCVPISNHLYFYWYRQILGQKVEFLVSFYNNEISEKSEIFDDQFSVERPDGSNFTLKIRSTKLEDSAMYFCATGTSLRGEQFFGPGTRLTVL.

This rearrangement joins TRBV6-5 to TRBJ1-3; the D gene is possibly TRBD1 (5 bases). The V gene lost 2 bases and the J gene lost 1 base, with 9 bases spanning the gap. The CDR3 loop spans 15 amino acids. Germline V gene lookup returns CDR1 MNHEY and CDR2 SVGAGI. The CDR3, as DNA: TGTGCCAGCAGTTACCAGACAGCGTCTGGAAACACCATATATTTT. This translates into CASSYQTASGNTIYF.

The J gene is TRBJ2-1, the V gene TRBV18, with TRBD2 matching 8 bases. CDR3 length: 16 residues. CDR1 and CDR2 from the germline V gene are KGHSH and LQKENI. Trimming cost V 2 bases and J 9 bases; bases outside gene matches: 12. For the CDR3, the DNA is TGTGCCAGCTCACCAGAGTCCGGGAGGGCGAGAGGTGAGCAGTTCTTC. Protein: CASSPESGRARGEQFF. The variable domain in full, with the rest retrieved from reference TRBV18 and TRBJ2-1, is NAGVMQNPRHLVRRRGQEARLRCSPMKGHSHVYWYRQLPEEGLKFMVYLQKENIIDESGMPKERFSAEFPKEGPSILRIQQVVRGDSAAYFCASSPESGRARGEQFFGPGTRLTVL.

The chain employs TRBV7-6 and TRBJ2-1, with a weak D call TRBD1 (5 bases). This CDR3 contains 15 residues. CDR1 is SGHVS and CDR2 is FNYEAQ in the germline V gene. V was shortened by 5 bases and J by 6 bases, with 17 bases between the two germline ends. CDR3 amino acids: CASSLGQALRNEQFF. DNA of the CDR3: TGTGCCAGCAGCCTCGGACAAGCCCTACGCAATGAGCAGTTCTTC.

The chain uses TRBV2 and TRBJ2-3, with 11 positions matching TRBD2. The ends lost 4 bases at V and 6 bases at J; junction bases unmatched: 9. This CDR3 comprises 16 residues. Germline CDR1 is SNHLY and CDR2 is FYNNEI. For the CDR3, the DNA is TGTGCCAGCAGTGTTCTTCCTAGCGGGAGGTCTGATACGCAGTATTTT. It codes for CASSVLPSGRSDTQYF.

V and J are TRBV7-3 and TRBJ2-2; weak D call: TRBD1 (6 bases). Germline-derived CDR1 and CDR2 are SGHTA and FQGTGA. The CDR3 runs 15 residues. V gave up 5 bases and J gave up 2 bases, with 12 bases separating them. The CDR3 loop reads CASSTTGTNTGELFF. The CDR3 nucleotides read TGTGCCAGCAGCACCACAGGGACAAACACCGGGGAGCTGTTTTTT.

V usage is TRBV19 and J usage is TRBJ1-5; D is possibly TRBD1 (6 bases). CDR1 and CDR2 (germline): LNHDA, SQIVND (reference sequence). This CDR3 has 15 residues. V was trimmed by 1 base and J by 6 bases, leaving 13 bases between them. In DNA, the CDR3 is TGTGCCAGTAGTATAGGCAGGGGAGGGGGTCAGCCCCAGCATTTT. Its protein is CASSIGRGGGQPQHF.

The rearrangement joins TRBV6-5 to TRBJ1-2; D is ambiguous. The CDR3 contains 12 residues. V was clipped by 4 bases and J by 8 bases, with 11 bases between them. The V gene's germline CDR1 is MNHEY and CDR2 SVGAGI. The CDR3 spells CASSFSGYGYTF. The CDR3 DNA reads as TGTGCCAGCAGTTTTAGCGGGTACGGCTACACCTTC.

The chain joins TRBV19 to TRBJ1-6; maybe TRBD1 (6 bases). Germline V gene sequence: CDR1 LNHDA, CDR2 SQIVND (reference sequence). The ends were cut back, 3 bases at V and 0 bases at J, with 12 bases in the middle. The CDR3 contains 17 residues. The CDR3 DNA is TGTGCCAGTAGTATGTACAGGGTAAACTCCTATAATTCACCCCTCCACTTT. Amino acid sequence: CASSMYRVNSYNSPLHF.

V gene TRBV19 combines with J gene TRBJ1-5; the match to TRBD1 covers 8 bases. Per germline, CDR1 LNHDA and CDR2 SQIVND (reference sequence). V shed 7 bases, J shed 2 bases, and the junction held 4 bases outside the gene matches. CDR3 size: 14 residues. In nucleotides, the CDR3 is TGTGCCAGTACCTCGACAGGGGGCAATCAGCCCCAGCATTTT. It yields the protein CASTSTGGNQPQHF.

The CDR3 DNA reads as TGTGCCAGCTCACCACCGCGTTTGAGCAGCGCGCTGACCCAGTACTTC. As protein: CASSPPRLSSALTQYF. V and J are TRBV18 and TRBJ2-5; D unresolved. The V and J ends lost 0 bases and 7 bases respectively, with 18 bases between them. The CDR3 extends over 16 amino acids. Germline CDR1 KGHSH, CDR2 LQKENI.

The genes are TRBV9 and TRBJ2-2, with TRBD2 as a possible D gene (6 bases). Trimming left V 10 bases short and J 0 bases short, with 13 bases between. The length of the CDR3 is 14 residues. Germline loops: CDR1 SGDLS, CDR2 YYNGEE. CDR3 DNA: TGTGCCTCAGACGGGGGAACGAACACCGGGGAGCTGTTTTTT. Its protein is CASDGGTNTGELFF.

V and J are TRBV7-8 and TRBJ1-1, with D possibly matching TRBD1 (6 bases). The CDR3 has 14 amino acids. Per the germline V gene, CDR1 is SGHVS and CDR2 is FQNEAQ. The V end was cut by 6 bases, the J end by 5 bases, with 16 bases between. CDR3 sequence (DNA): TGTGCCAGCAGTTTTACAGGGTTAGGAACTGAAGCTTTCTTT. It encodes CASSFTGLGTEAFF.

The chain combines TRBV7-9 with TRBJ2-1; D possibly corresponds to TRBD2 (5 bases). CDR1 and CDR2 from the germline V gene are SEHNR and FQNEAQ (reference sequence). This CDR3 region has 14 residues. The V and J ends lost 1 base and 8 bases respectively, with 12 bases between them. CDR3 sequence (DNA): TGTGCCAGCAGCTTAGAGGAGATCGGGGATGAGCAGTTCTTC. Protein: CASSLEEIGDEQFF. Full variable domain (missing parts from reference TRBV7-9 and TRBJ2-1): DTGVSQNPRHKITKRGQNVTFRCDPISEHNRLYWYRQTLGQGPEFLTYFQNEAQLEKSRLLSDRFSAERPKGSFSTLEIQRTEQGDSAMYLCASSLEEIGDEQFFGPGTRLTVL.

The chain uses TRBV7-8 and TRBJ1-2; 11 bases map to TRBD1. The trim removed 5 bases at V and 7 bases at J, leaving 9 bases unmatched. The CDR3 extends over 15 amino acids. Germline loops: CDR1 SGHVS, CDR2 FQNEAQ. The CDR3 loop reads CASSLAGQGGFGYTF. CDR3 sequence (DNA): TGTGCCAGCAGCCTCGCGGGACAGGGGGGTTTTGGCTACACCTTC.